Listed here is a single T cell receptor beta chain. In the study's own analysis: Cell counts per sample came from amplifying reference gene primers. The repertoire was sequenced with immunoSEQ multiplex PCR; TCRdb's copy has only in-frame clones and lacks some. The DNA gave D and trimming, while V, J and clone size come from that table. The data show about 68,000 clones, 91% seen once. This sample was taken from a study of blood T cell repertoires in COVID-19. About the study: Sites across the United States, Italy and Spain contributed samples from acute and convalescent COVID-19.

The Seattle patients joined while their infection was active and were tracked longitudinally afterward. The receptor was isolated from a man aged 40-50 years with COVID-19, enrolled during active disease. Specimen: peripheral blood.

The CDR3, as DNA: TGTGCCAGCAGCCGCAGGGGGAAGGGGAACACTGAAGCTTTCTTT. Translated, it gives CASSRRGKGNTEAFF. This chain links TRBV11-1 with TRBJ1-1, with 7 bases lining up with TRBD1. Trimming took 5 bases from V and 1 from J; bases not matched to a gene: 7. Looked up from germline, CDR1 is SGHAT and CDR2 is FQDESV (reference sequence). The CDR3 spans 15 residues.